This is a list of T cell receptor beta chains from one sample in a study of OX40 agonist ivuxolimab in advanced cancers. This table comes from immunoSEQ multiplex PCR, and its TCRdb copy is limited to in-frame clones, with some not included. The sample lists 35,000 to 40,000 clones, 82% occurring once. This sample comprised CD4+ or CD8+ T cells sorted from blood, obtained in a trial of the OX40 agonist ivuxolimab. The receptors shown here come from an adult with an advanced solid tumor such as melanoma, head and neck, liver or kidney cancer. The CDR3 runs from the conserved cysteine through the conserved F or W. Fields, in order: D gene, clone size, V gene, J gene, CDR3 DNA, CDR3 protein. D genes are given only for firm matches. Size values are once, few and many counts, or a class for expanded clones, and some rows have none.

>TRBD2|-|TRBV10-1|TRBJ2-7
TGCGCCAGCAGTGCTAGCGGGAGGCCCTCCTACGAGCAGTACTTC
CASSASGRPSYEQYF
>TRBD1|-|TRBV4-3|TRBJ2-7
TGCGCCAGCAGCCAAGGTCACAGGGGGGCCTACGAGCAGTACTTC
CASSQGHRGAYEQYF
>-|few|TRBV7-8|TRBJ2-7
TGTGCCAGCAGCTTAGGATGGGACGAGCAGTACTTC
CASSLGWDEQYF
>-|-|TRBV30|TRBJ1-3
TGTGCCTGGAAAAAAAGTGGAAACACCATATATTTT
CAWKKSGNTIYF
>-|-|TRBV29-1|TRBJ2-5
TGCAGCGTTGTCAGGGGAGGACAAGAGACCCAGTACTTC
CSVVRGGQETQYF
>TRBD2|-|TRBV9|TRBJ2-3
TGTGCCAGCAGCGCCATGCCGGGGGGGTGGGATACGCAGTATTTT
CASSAMPGGWDTQYF
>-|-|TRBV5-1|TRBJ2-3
TGCGCCAGCAGCTTGTTCGATACGCAGTATTTT
CASSLFDTQYF
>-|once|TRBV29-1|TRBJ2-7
TGCAGCGTTGCAGGGGGGGGTACCTACGAGCAGTACTTC
CSVAGGGTYEQYF
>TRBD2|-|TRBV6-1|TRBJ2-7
TGTGCCAGCAGTGAAGCACGAGCTAGCGGGACCTACGAGCAGTACTTC
CASSEARASGTYEQYF
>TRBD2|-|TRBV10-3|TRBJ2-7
TGTGCCATCAGTGAGCCTCGAGGAGGGGGTAGCGGGAGTCGCGAGCAGTACTTC
CAISEPRGGGSGSREQYF
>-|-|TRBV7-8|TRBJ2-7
TGTGCCAGCAGCTCCCAAATCGGGCTTGAGCAGTACTTC
CASSSQIGLEQYF
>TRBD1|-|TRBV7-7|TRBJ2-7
TGTGCCAGCAGTCCAGGGGGTCTGCCCTACGAGCAGTACTTC
CASSPGGLPYEQYF
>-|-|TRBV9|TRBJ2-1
TGTGCCAGCAGTCCACACGTGGGCGCGATATCAACCTCCTACAATGAGCAGTTCTTC
CASSPHVGAISTSYNEQFF
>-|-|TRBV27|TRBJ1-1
TGTGCCAGCAGACGAGGGCTAAACATGAACACTGAAGCTTTCTTT
CASRRGLNMNTEAFF
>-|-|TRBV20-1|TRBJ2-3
TGCAGTGCTAGAGAAGTCGGTACGCAGTATTTT
CSAREVGTQYF
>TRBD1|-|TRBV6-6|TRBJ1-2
TGTGCCAGCAGTGAGGCAGGGGGACCCTATGGCTACACCTTC
CASSEAGGPYGYTF
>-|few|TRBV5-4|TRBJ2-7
TGTGCCAGCAGCTTGGGAGGAGGGGGGGAGCAGTACTTC
CASSLGGGGEQYF
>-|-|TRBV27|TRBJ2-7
TGTGCCAGTCAGGCCCCGGGACCCTACGAGCAGTACTTC
CASQAPGPYEQYF
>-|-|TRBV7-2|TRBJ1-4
TGTGCCAGCAGCTTAGTGTCAGGGCCGGCTGAAAAACTGTTTTTT
CASSLVSGPAEKLFF
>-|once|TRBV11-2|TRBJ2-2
TGTGCCAGCAGCTTAGATGGGGGTGGGCTGTTTTTT
CASSLDGGGLFF
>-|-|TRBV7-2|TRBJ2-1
TGTGCCAGCAGCTTAGCCAGTGGGAGGTCGATCCAGGCGCAGTTCTTC
CASSLASGRSIQAQFF
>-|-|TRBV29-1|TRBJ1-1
TGCAGCGCAACAGAGTCGGCAGAAGCTTTCTTT
CSATESAEAFF
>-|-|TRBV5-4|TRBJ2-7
TGTGCCAGCAGCTTGCCCGACAATGATTACGAGCAGTACTTC
CASSLPDNDYEQYF
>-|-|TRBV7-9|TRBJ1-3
TGTGCCAGCAGCCCTCCGTTTAGGATCGGAAACACCATATATTTT
CASSPPFRIGNTIYF
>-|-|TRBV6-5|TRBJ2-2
TGTGCCAGCAGTTACGACAGAACCGGGGAGCTGTTTTTT
CASSYDRTGELFF
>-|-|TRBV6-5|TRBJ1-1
TGTGCCAGCTATAGACAGGTTAGCGGGACTGAAGCTTTCTTT
CASYRQVSGTEAFF
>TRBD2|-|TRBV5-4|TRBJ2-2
TGTGCCAGCAGCTCGACAACTAGCGGGAGTGACCCCGGGGAGCTGTTTTTT
CASSSTTSGSDPGELFF
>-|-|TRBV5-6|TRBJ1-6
TGTGCCAGCAGCCCAACTAAAGCCCTCCACTTT
CASSPTKALHF
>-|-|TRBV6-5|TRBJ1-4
TGTGCCAGCAGCCCGGATGTCGGGAAACTGTTTTTT
CASSPDVGKLFF
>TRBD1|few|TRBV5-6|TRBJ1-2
TGTGCCAGCAGCAGGGGACAGGGGGCAGGCTATGGCTACACCTTC
CASSRGQGAGYGYTF
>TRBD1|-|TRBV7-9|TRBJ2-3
TGTGCCAGCAGTCCAGGGGGGGGACAGGGGAGCACAGATACGCAGTATTTT
CASSPGGGQGSTDTQYF
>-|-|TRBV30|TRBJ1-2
TGTGCCTGGACCCCGTCTGCCGGGACGTACTATGGCTACACCTTC
CAWTPSAGTYYGYTF
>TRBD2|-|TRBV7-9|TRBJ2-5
TGTGCCAGCAGCTTAGAGAAGGTTACAGCGGGAATTGGGGAGACCCAGTACTTC
CASSLEKVTAGIGETQYF
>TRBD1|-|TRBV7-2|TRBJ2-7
TGTGCCAGCAGGTCGGGACAGGCCTACGAGCAGTACTTC
CASRSGQAYEQYF
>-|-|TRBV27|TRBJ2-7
TGTGCCAGCAGTTTCGCGTCCCTAAGGCGGGGCTACGAGCAGTACTTC
CASSFASLRRGYEQYF
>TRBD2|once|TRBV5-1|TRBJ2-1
TGCGCCAGCAGCTGGACTAGCGGGAGTAGATACAATGAGCAGTTCTTC
CASSWTSGSRYNEQFF
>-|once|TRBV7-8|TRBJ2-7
TGTGCCAGCAGCTTAGTAGGGGTTCCCTACGAGCAGTACTTC
CASSLVGVPYEQYF
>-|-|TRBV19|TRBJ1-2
TGTGCCAGTAGTATACAGGGGCCTAACTATGGCTACACCTTC
CASSIQGPNYGYTF
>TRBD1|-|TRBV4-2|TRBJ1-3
TGTGCCAGCAGCCAAGTATGGGACAGGGAACACACCATATATTTT
CASSQVWDREHTIYF
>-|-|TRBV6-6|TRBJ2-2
TGTGCCAGCAGTTATCTCGACACCGGGGAGCTGTTTTTT
CASSYLDTGELFF
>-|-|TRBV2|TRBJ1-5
TGTGCCAGCAGGGGGACTCGGGGTAGCAATCAGCCCCAGCATTTT
CASRGTRGSNQPQHF
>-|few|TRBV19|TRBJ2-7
TGTGCCAGTAGCATCTTTGGGCAAAACGAGCAGTACTTC
CASSIFGQNEQYF
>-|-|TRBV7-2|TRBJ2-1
TGTGCCAGCAGCGGGGAGATGCTCTCCTACAATGAGCAGTTCTTC
CASSGEMLSYNEQFF